The rows below give T cell receptor beta chains drawn from one sample of a study of T cells in Graves' hyperthyroidism and ophthalmopathy. TCRdb re-called the multiplex PCR reads with MiXCR, one entry per CDR3 protein. The data show about 95,000 distinct CDR3 sequences, roughly 37% seen once. The sample comprised peripheral blood or thyroid tissue (not recorded which). These receptors were obtained from a woman in her 30s with Graves' hyperthyroidism. CDR3s include the opening cysteine and the closing phenylalanine or tryptophan. The D gene is left open where the match is weak. Clone size appears in some rows only: once, few, many, or a class for an expanded clone.

D gene,clone size,J gene,V gene,CDR3 protein,CDR3 DNA
NA,NA,TRBJ2-7,TRBV5-1,CASSFYICSARDPRAGRITRQYF,NA
TRBD1,many,TRBJ2-2,TRBV9,CASSPTGANTGELFF,TGTGCCAGCAGCCCGACAGGGGCGAACACCGGGGAGCTGTTTTTT
NA,many,TRBJ1-2,TRBV10-3,CAISPSRDGNYGYTF,TGTGCCATCAGCCCTTCGAGGGATGGGAACTATGGCTACACCTTC
TRBD2,many,TRBJ2-7,TRBV4-2,CASSQDPGREGYEQYF,TGTGCCAGCAGCCAAGATCCGGGTCGGGAGGGTTACGAGCAGTACTTC
NA,many,TRBJ1-6,TRBV20-1,CSAEGPGGYNSPLHF,TGCAGTGCTGAGGGTCCGGGAGGCTATAATTCACCCCTCCACTTT
NA,NA,TRBJ2-5,TRBV29-1,CSVAYQETQYF,TGCAGCGTCGCGTACCAAGAGACCCAGTACTTC
NA,NA,TRBJ2-5,TRBV15,CATSSAAKEIQYF,TGTGCCACCAGCAGTGCCGCGAAAGAGATCCAGTACTTC
TRBD1,many,TRBJ2-7,TRBV20-1,CSARVNRGSDEQYF,TGCAGTGCTAGAGTGAACAGGGGGTCCGACGAGCAGTACTTC
NA,many,TRBJ1-5,TRBV7-9,CASSSRPGRQPQHF,TGTGCCAGCAGCTCCCGGCCCGGCAGGCAGCCCCAGCATTTT
NA,NA,TRBJ1-2,TRBV2,CASSLRYQPQHFGGYTF,NA
NA,many,TRBJ2-7,TRBV24-1,CATSGIGDLKQYF,TGTGCCACCAGTGGGATAGGGGACCTTAAGCAGTACTTC
TRBD1,many,TRBJ1-1,TRBV4-1,CASSWGQGDTEAFF,TGCGCCAGCAGCTGGGGACAGGGAGACACTGAAGCTTTCTTT
NA,many,TRBJ1-3,TRBV6-5,CASSDGNTIYF,TGTGCCAGCTCGGACGGAAACACCATATATTTT
TRBD2,many,TRBJ2-3,TRBV24-1,CATSDSLPRAGSTDTQYF,TGTGCCACCAGTGATTCTCTACCTCGAGCGGGATCCACAGATACGCAGTATTTT
NA,many,TRBJ2-7,TRBV2,CASSEDFILYEQYF,TGTGCCAGCAGTGAAGACTTCATACTCTACGAGCAGTACTTC
NA,few,TRBJ2-7,TRBV28,CASRAKGQTKIYEQYF,TGTGCCAGCAGGGCGAAGGGCCAGACGAAAATTTACGAGCAGTACTTC
NA,many,TRBJ1-1,TRBV20-1,CSAETGVNTEAFF,TGCAGTGCTGAGACAGGAGTGAACACTGAAGCTTTCTTT
NA,few,TRBJ2-5,TRBV30,CAWKPYQETQYF,TGTGCCTGGAAGCCGTACCAAGAGACCCAGTACTTC